This passage covers 16 T cell receptor beta chains from one sample sequenced in a study of shared clonotypes between healthy human individuals. Generated by immunoSEQ multiplex PCR, the TCRdb table keeps only in-frame clones and is missing some. The sample consists of fewer than 2.5 million clones, 80% to 95% of them appearing once. The sample consisted of naive CD4+ T cells from PBMCs. Sample subset: CD45RA+ positively selected. The receptors here all came from a man younger than 35 in good health. Some clones in this sample may be carry-over from other donors' samples.

About this clone: Other DNA sequences in this specimen translate into the identical CDR3. The rearrangement links TRBV7-2 to TRBJ1-1; D not resolved. The germline CDR1 and CDR2 sequences are SGHTA and FQGNSA. V gave up 1 base and J gave up 2 bases, with 8 bases separating them. This CDR3 spans 14 amino acids. In DNA form, the CDR3 reads TGTGCCAGCAGCTTAGACGGCAGCAACACTGAAGCTTTCTTT. Protein: CASSLDGSNTEAFF. The variable domain in full, completed from reference TRBV7-2 and TRBJ1-1, reads GAGVSQSPSNKVTEKGKDVELRCDPISGHTALYWYRQSLGQGLEFLIYFQGNSAPDKSGLPSDRFSAERTGGSVSTLTIQRTQQEDSAVYLCASSLDGSNTEAFFGQGTRLTVV.

The V call is TRBV27, the J call TRBJ2-1; 13 nucleotides match TRBD2. The V gene end was trimmed by 3 bases and the J gene end by 8 bases; junction bases not matched to a gene: 4. CDR3 size: 15 residues. Germline lookup yields CDR1 MNHEY and CDR2 SMNVEV (reference sequence). The CDR3 DNA sequence: TGTGCCAGCAGTTTCATACTAGCGGGAGGGTATGAGCAGTTCTTC. As protein: CASSFILAGGYEQFF.

CDR3 nucleotides: TGTGCCAGCAGTCCTTACGGGACCGCACCAAACATTCAGTACTTC. This gives the protein CASSPYGTAPNIQYF. J is TRBJ2-4 and V is TRBV6-5; D assignment may be TRBD1 or TRBD2 (5 bases each). The CDR3 runs to 15 residues. Per germline, CDR1 MNHEY and CDR2 SVGAGI. The V and J ends lost 5 bases and 6 bases respectively, with 17 bases between them.

Points on this clone: At the DNA level, this CDR3 is encoded by other sequences in the same sample as well. The chain has TRBV5-1 and TRBJ2-1; 8 bases fit TRBD2. V lost 2 bases, J lost 0 bases, and 1 base stayed unmatched. Germline V lookup: CDR1 SGHRS, CDR2 YFSETQ. The CDR3 is 15 residues long. CDR3 sequence reads: CASSFLAGSYNEQFF. DNA of the CDR3: TGCGCCAGCAGCTTTCTAGCGGGCTCCTACAATGAGCAGTTCTTC. Filled out from reference TRBV5-1 and TRBJ2-1, the complete variable domain reads KAGVTQTPRYLIKTRGQQVTLSCSPISGHRSVSWYQQTPGQGLQFLFEYFSETQRNKGNFPGRFSGRQFSNSRSEMNVSTLELGDSALYLCASSFLAGSYNEQFFGPGTRLTVL.

This chain uses TRBV5-1 with TRBJ1-4; D is unclear. The CDR3 loop spans 15 amino acids. V dropped 0 bases and J dropped 8 bases, with 14 bases sitting between them. Germline assignment: CDR1 SGHRS and CDR2 YFSETQ. The CDR3: CASSLGANGGEKLFF. Here the CDR3 DNA reads TGCGCCAGCAGCTTGGGGGCAAACGGAGGCGAAAAACTGTTTTTT.

This chain connects TRBV7-3 to TRBJ2-3; either TRBD1 or TRBD2 may supply D (5 bases each). The ends were cut back, 8 bases at V and 1 base at J, with 10 bases in the middle. The germline V gene has CDR1 SGHTA and CDR2 FQGTGA. The CDR3 loop spans 13 amino acids. The CDR3 region has the DNA TGTGCCAGCGGGGACGTCGGCACAGATACGCAGTATTTT. It specifies CASGDVGTDTQYF. Filled out from reference TRBV7-3 and TRBJ2-3, the complete variable domain reads GAGVSQTPSNKVTEKGKYVELRCDPISGHTALYWYRQSLGQGPEFLIYFQGTGAADDSGLPNDRFFAVRPEGSVSTLKIQRTERGDSAVYLCASGDVGTDTQYFGPGTRLTVL.

The chain joins TRBV9 to TRBJ1-1; D possibly corresponds to TRBD1 (5 bases). The CDR3 is 15 amino acids. Germline V gene lookup returns CDR1 SGDLS and CDR2 YYNGEE. Trimming pared 1 base from V and 0 bases from J, leaving 10 bases between. The DNA of the CDR3 is TGTGCCAGCAGCGTATTTCCAGGGATGAACACTGAAGCTTTCTTT. Protein sequence: CASSVFPGMNTEAFF.

The chain employs TRBV29-1 and TRBJ2-1; 10 bases are a match to TRBD2. The V gene end was trimmed by 7 bases and the J gene end by 6 bases; junction bases not matched to a gene: 6. The CDR3 is 13 amino acids. Germline assignment: CDR1 SQVTM and CDR2 ANQGSEA. The CDR3 DNA is TGCAGCGCCGGGACTAGCGCATTCAATGAGCAGTTCTTC. The encoded protein is CSAGTSAFNEQFF.

The chain carries TRBV10-3 and TRBJ2-3; 16 bases agree with TRBD2. The ends lost 7 bases at V and 4 bases at J; junction bases unmatched: 2. There are 15 residues in the CDR3. CDR1 and CDR2 (germline): ENHRY, SYGVKD. CDR3 nucleotides: TGTGCCATCATGGGGACTAGCGGGGGGGCAGATACGCAGTATTTT. Translated: CAIMGTSGGADTQYF.

This chain joins TRBV18 and TRBJ1-2; D not certain. Trimming took 0 bases from V and 6 from J, leaving 17 bases between them. The length of the CDR3 is 16 residues. CDR1 is KGHSH and CDR2 is LQKENI in the germline V gene. The CDR3 is CASSPPGGPPGDGYTF. CDR3 coding DNA: TGTGCCAGCTCACCACCGGGAGGGCCCCCAGGAGATGGCTACACCTTC.

This sequence joins TRBV27 and TRBJ1-1; the D is unclear. V lost 3 bases to trimming and J lost 0 bases, with 11 bases between them. Germline V gene data show CDR1 as MNHEY and CDR2 as SMNVEV (reference sequence). CDR3 length: 15 residues. This chain's CDR3 is CASSFGRNMNTEAFF. The CDR3 region has the DNA TGTGCCAGCAGTTTCGGTCGGAACATGAACACTGAAGCTTTCTTT.

Details on this clone: Distinct nucleotide sequences in the sample also encode this CDR3. Here the CDR3 reads CASSVDGDSYNEQFF. The CDR3 nucleotides read TGTGCCAGCAGCGTAGACGGGGACTCCTACAATGAGCAGTTCTTC. The chain has TRBV9 and TRBJ2-1; TRBD2 is a possible D gene (5 bases). Germline V lookup: CDR1 SGDLS, CDR2 YYNGEE. Trimming cost V 0 bases and J 0 bases, with 7 bases left between them. This CDR3 has 15 amino acids.

The chain joins TRBV28 to TRBJ2-1; 11 nucleotides align to TRBD2. CDR3 length: 19 amino acids. The J segment lost 3 bases and the V segment lost 6 bases, leaving 16 bases of the junction unmatched. Germline values: CDR1 MDHEN, CDR2 SYDVKM. The CDR3 loop reads CASRPRLAGTLPSYNEQFF. The CDR3 region has the DNA TGTGCCAGCAGGCCCAGACTAGCGGGAACCCTTCCGAGCTACAATGAGCAGTTCTTC.

The J gene is TRBJ2-3, the V gene TRBV2; D remains ambiguous. The germline V gene encodes CDR1 SNHLY and CDR2 FYNNEI. The CDR3 is 12 residues long. V was pared by 8 bases and J by 4 bases, with 10 bases between. The CDR3 sequence is CASRASPDTQYF. The DNA of the CDR3 is TGTGCCAGCCGCGCCTCGCCAGATACGCAGTATTTT.

Points on this clone: This CDR3 is also generated by other DNA sequences in the sample. This chain links TRBV5-1 with TRBJ2-5; TRBD2 might be the D (5 bases). The CDR3 consists of 14 residues. Germline V gene lookup returns CDR1 SGHRS and CDR2 YFSETQ. V was clipped by 1 base and J by 5 bases, with 12 bases between them. This CDR3 is CASSLSGVSETQYF. DNA of the CDR3: TGCGCCAGCAGCTTGTCCGGGGTGTCGGAGACCCAGTACTTC.

The chain is built from TRBV5-8 and TRBJ1-4; 9 bases line up with TRBD1. Germline V gives CDR1 SGHTS, CDR2 YDEGEE. The CDR3 is 18 amino acids. After removal of 3 bases from V and 4 bases from J, the junction contained 13 bases not matched to a gene. The CDR3 coding sequence is TGTGCCAGCAGCTCCCAAACTGGGACAGGGAACCTTAATGAAAAACTGTTTTTT. Translating gives CASSSQTGTGNLNEKLFF.